The 21 T cell receptor beta chains in this list originate from one sample, sequenced in a study of shared clonotypes between healthy human individuals. TCRdb's copy holds only in-frame clones and misses some; the assay was immunoSEQ multiplex PCR. The sample lists around 1.1 million clones, roughly 77% occurring once. Sample: memory CD4+ T cells from PBMCs. Subset denoted: CD45RA-negative fraction. These receptor sequences come from a man aged 18 to 29 in good health. Some clones in this sample may be carry-over from other donors' samples.

A single count supports this clone. The V gene is TRBV5-1, the J gene TRBJ1-1; 8 nucleotides match TRBD1. Germline V gene data show CDR1 as SGHRS and CDR2 as YFSETQ. V trimming: 0 bases; J trimming: 5 bases; junction bases outside the gene matches: 9. CDR3 length equals 16 residues. This chain's CDR3 is CASSLDGAGGRTEAFF. CDR3 nucleotides: TGCGCCAGCAGCTTGGATGGGGCAGGGGGCAGAACTGAAGCTTTCTTT.

The V and J genes are TRBV10-3 and TRBJ2-1, with D hard to call. From germline, CDR1 is ENHRY and CDR2 SYGVKD. The V and J ends lost 8 bases and 10 bases respectively, with 15 bases between them. The CDR3 length is 12 residues. The CDR3 region is CAIGNLGGEQFF. CDR3 sequence (DNA): TGTGCCATCGGCAATCTTGGTGGAGAGCAGTTCTTC.

This chain connects TRBV2 to TRBJ1-3; no clear D. Germline values: CDR1 SNHLY, CDR2 FYNNEI. This CDR3 has 14 amino acids. V lost 6 bases to trimming and J lost 0 bases, with 9 bases between them. This CDR3 reads CASRAGPSGNTIYF. CDR3 bases: TGTGCCAGCAGAGCGGGCCCCTCTGGAAACACCATATATTTT.

J is TRBJ2-1 and V is TRBV7-2; no firm D call. Germline-derived CDR1 and CDR2 are SGHTA and FQGNSA. V was clipped by 3 bases and J by 7 bases, with 4 bases between them. The CDR3 spans 11 residues. CDR3 bases: TGTGCCAGCAGCTTTGCGAATGAGCAGTTCTTC. Translated, it gives CASSFANEQFF.

Only a few counts were recorded for this clone. The chain employs TRBV7-2 and TRBJ1-5, with D possibly TRBD1 on 6 matching bases. The V end was cut by 5 bases, the J end by 13 bases, with 21 bases between. In germline, CDR1 is SGHTA, CDR2 FQGNSA. The length of the CDR3 is 14 residues. The CDR3 nucleotides are TGTGCCAGCAGCCTCGGACAGCCGGGGATGTATCAGCATTTT. Its protein is CASSLGQPGMYQHF. Filled out from reference TRBV7-2 and TRBJ1-5, the complete variable domain reads GAGVSQSPSNKVTEKGKDVELRCDPISGHTALYWYRQSLGQGLEFLIYFQGNSAPDKSGLPSDRFSAERTGGSVSTLTIQRTQQEDSAVYLCASSLGQPGMYQHFGDGTRLSIL.

The J gene is TRBJ2-1, the V gene TRBV10-2; D unclear. The CDR3 spans 13 residues. The V end was cut by 8 bases, the J end by 10 bases, with 18 bases between. Germline V gene sequence: CDR1 WSHSY, CDR2 SAAADI. The CDR3 here is CASFGMGFREQFF. The DNA of the CDR3 is TGCGCCAGCTTTGGGATGGGTTTTAGGGAGCAGTTCTTC.

The V call is TRBV7-8, the J call TRBJ2-5; D remains unclear. The germline CDR1 and CDR2 sequences are SGHVS and FQNEAQ. CDR3 size: 17 residues. Trimming shortened V by 1 base and J by 1 base, and 16 bases separated the two germline ends. The CDR3 sequence: CASSLGSVSSFQETQYF. CDR3 bases: TGTGCCAGCAGCTTAGGGTCCGTATCCTCGTTCCAAGAGACCCAGTACTTC. The whole variable domain, filled in from reference TRBV7-8 and TRBJ2-5, reads GAGVSQSPRYKVAKRGQDVALRCDPISGHVSLFWYQQALGQGPEFLTYFQNEAQLDKSGLPSDRFFAERPEGSVSTLKIQRTQQEDSAVYLCASSLGSVSSFQETQYFGPGTRLLVL.

As DNA, the CDR3 is TGTGCCAGCAGATACAGGGTGGAGGAAAAACTGTTTTTT. Translation: CASRYRVEEKLFF. The chain employs TRBV28 and TRBJ1-4, with D possibly TRBD1 on 6 matching bases. The CDR3 is 13 residues long. Between the trimmed V and J ends, which lost 6 bases and 8 bases, there was a span of 13 bases. The germline CDR1 and CDR2 sequences are MDHEN and SYDVKM.

This rearrangement joins TRBV5-1 to TRBJ2-4, with 12 bases aligning to TRBD1. Germline assignment: CDR1 SGHRS and CDR2 YFSETQ. The V and J ends lost 0 bases and 7 bases, in that order; junction bases with no gene match: 8. This CDR3 contains 17 residues. In nucleotides, the CDR3 is TGCGCCAGCAGCTTGGATCCCGGGACAGGGGGCGAGAACATTCAGTACTTC. It codes for CASSLDPGTGGENIQYF.

V usage is TRBV2 and J usage is TRBJ2-7, with D perhaps matching TRBD1 (6 bases). Germline lookup yields CDR1 SNHLY and CDR2 FYNNEI. V was cut by 11 bases and J by 5 bases, with 16 bases left in between. The length of the CDR3 is 12 residues. CDR3 sequence reads: CACHAQGNEQYF. As DNA, the CDR3 is TGTGCCTGCCACGCACAGGGAAACGAGCAGTACTTC. The full variable domain, with the rest looked up from reference TRBV2 and TRBJ2-7, is EPEVTQTPSHQVTQMGQEVILRCVPISNHLYFYWYRQILGQKVEFLVSFYNNEISEKSEIFDDQFSVERPDGSNFTLKIRSTKLEDSAMYFCACHAQGNEQYFGPGTRLTVT.

The gene calls are TRBV13 and TRBJ2-7, with D unresolved. This CDR3 contains 15 residues. V was pared by 1 base and J by 0 bases, with 10 bases between. Germline CDR1 is PRHDT and CDR2 is FYEKMQ (reference sequence). CDR3 nucleotides: TGTGCCAGCAGCTTAGCTGGAGTCATCTCCTACGAGCAGTACTTC. It translates to CASSLAGVISYEQYF.

This chain joins TRBV10-3 and TRBJ2-1; D is ambiguous. The V end was cut by 11 bases, the J end by 8 bases, with 10 bases between. The V gene's germline CDR1 is ENHRY and CDR2 SYGVKD. There are 10 residues in the CDR3. The CDR3 is CAAWDDEQFF. In nucleotides, the CDR3 is TGTGCCGCCTGGGATGATGAGCAGTTCTTC.

The chain recombines TRBV11-3 with TRBJ2-1; D perhaps matches TRBD1 (6 bases). The CDR3 contains 16 residues. Per the germline V gene, CDR1 is SGHNT and CDR2 is YENEEA. Trimming left V 4 bases short and J 5 bases short, with 18 bases between. CDR3 loop: CASSSSPGTTHNEQFF. CDR3 bases: TGTGCCAGCAGCTCCTCCCCCGGGACAACCCACAATGAGCAGTTCTTC.

CDR3 in amino acids: CASSRGQGINEQFF. The CDR3 nucleotides are TGTGCCAGCAGCCGGGGACAGGGCATCAATGAGCAGTTCTTC. This rearrangement joins TRBV7-9 to TRBJ2-1; 9 bases match TRBD1. Germline CDR1 reads SEHNR; CDR2 reads FQNEAQ (reference sequence). This CDR3 has 14 residues. J was trimmed by 6 bases and V by 5 bases; bases with no gene match: 5.

The chain employs TRBV28 and TRBJ2-1; 10 bases agree with TRBD2. Germline CDR1 MDHEN, CDR2 SYDVKM. Unmatched junction bases numbered 15, after V lost 7 bases and J lost 9 bases. This CDR3 spans 16 amino acids. The CDR3 bases are TGTGCCAGCACTTACGGAGCGGGAGGGCGATCGGGTGAGCAGTTCTTC. Amino acids: CASTYGAGGRSGEQFF.

The chain is built from TRBV5-6 and TRBJ1-3, with unresolved D. CDR3 length: 15 residues. Germline CDR1 and CDR2: SGHDT and YYEEEE. V dropped 0 bases and J dropped 0 bases, with 7 bases sitting between them. In nucleotides, the CDR3 is TGTGCCAGCAGCTTGGGGCAAAGCTCTGGAAACACCATATATTTT. Translation: CASSLGQSSGNTIYF.

This chain links TRBV6-8 with TRBJ2-1, with TRBD2 identical over 10 bases. V trimming: 2 bases; J trimming: 8 bases; junction bases outside the gene matches: 12. CDR3 length: 17 residues. Germline-derived CDR1 and CDR2 are MNHGY and SAAAGT. The CDR3 reads CASSYGEREGLSHEQFF. The CDR3 region has the DNA TGTGCCAGCAGTTACGGGGAGCGGGAGGGCCTGTCCCATGAGCAGTTCTTC.

The chain employs TRBV2 and TRBJ2-3; no clear D gene. CDR3 length: 12 amino acids. Trimming left V 5 bases short and J 6 bases short, with 9 bases between. Germline V gene sequence: CDR1 SNHLY, CDR2 FYNNEI. CDR3 sequence (DNA): TGTGCCAGCAGTTCGGACGAGGATACGCAGTATTTT. It encodes CASSSDEDTQYF.

The chain recombines TRBV5-6 with TRBJ2-7, with D unclear. Germline CDR1 SGHDT, CDR2 YYEEEE. V was cut by 2 bases and J by 2 bases, with 11 bases left in between. The CDR3 length is 14 residues. The CDR3 protein is CASSLGNAAYEQYF. DNA for the CDR3: TGTGCCAGCAGCTTAGGCAACGCGGCCTACGAGCAGTACTTC.

The chain has TRBV11-2 and TRBJ1-1, with TRBD1 matching over 8 bases. The CDR3 extends over 14 amino acids. CDR1 SGHAT and CDR2 FQNNGV come from the germline V gene. V shed 5 bases, J shed 3 bases, and the junction held 5 bases outside the gene matches. In DNA, the CDR3 is TGTGCCAGCAGCGGACAGGGAGGTCACACTGAAGCTTTCTTT. This encodes CASSGQGGHTEAFF.

This sequence joins TRBV4-2 and TRBJ1-3; unclear D gene. Trimming left V 6 bases short and J 0 bases short, with 12 bases between. The germline gives CDR1 LGHNA, CDR2 YNFKEQ. The CDR3 covers 15 residues. For the CDR3, the DNA is TGTGCCAGCAGGGATGCACAGAGCTCTGGAAACACCATATATTTT. Translated, it gives CASRDAQSSGNTIYF.